Shown below are 10 T cell receptor beta chains from a single sample sequenced in a study of CD8 T cells in ankylosing spondylitis. TCRdb fed the 5' RACE reads into MiXCR, producing one record per CDR3 protein. This sample yields some 250,000 distinct CDR3 sequences, of which 20% to 30% are seen a single time; approximately 0.61% belongs to the top ten. The sequenced material came from blood, either unsorted or a sorted T cell fraction (not recorded which). The origin of the receptors is a male donor with ankylosing spondylitis or in good health (not recorded which).

In this sample, this clonotype turned up many times. The chain uses TRBV20-1 and TRBJ2-7; TRBD1 is a possible D gene (6 bases). Germline V lookup: CDR1 DFQATT, CDR2 SNEGSKA (reference sequence). The V end lost 2 bases, the J end lost 2 bases, and 10 bases lay between the germline ends. CDR3 size: 13 residues. In DNA, the CDR3 is TGCAGTGCTAGACCCGGACAGACCTACGAGCAGTACTTC. Translating gives CSARPGQTYEQYF.

This clonotype was recorded many times. The chain recombines TRBV12-3 or TRBV12-4 with TRBJ2-3, with 8 bases that match TRBD1. J gave up 0 bases and V 6 bases, and 2 bases lay outside the gene matches. This CDR3 spans 14 amino acids. CDR3 coding DNA: TGTGCCAGCAGGTGGACAGGGAGCACAGATACGCAGTATTTT. This sequence encodes CASRWTGSTDTQYF.

This clonotype was counted many times. The V and J genes are TRBV24-1 and TRBJ2-7; possibly TRBD1 or TRBD2 for D (5 bases each). V lost 5 bases to trimming and J lost 5 bases, with 12 bases between them. Germline V gives CDR1 KGHDR, CDR2 SFDVKD. The CDR3 is 13 amino acids. CDR3 loop: CATSGGFLDEQYF. The CDR3 DNA is TGTGCCACCAGTGGGGGGTTTCTCGACGAGCAGTACTTC.

Only a few counts were recorded for this clonotype. CDR3 nucleotides: TGTGCCAGCAGACTAGCGGGGGGGGGCGCAGATACGCAGTATTTT. Translating gives CASRLAGGGADTQYF. The chain uses TRBV6-1 and TRBJ2-3; TRBD2 matches 13 bases. Losses at the gene ends were 6 bases for V and 4 bases for J; bases not matched to a gene: 4. Germline CDR1 is MNHNS and CDR2 is SASEGT. The CDR3 totals 15 residues.

This clonotype was observed many times. The chain carries TRBV15 and TRBJ1-5, with no clear D. The germline V gene has CDR1 LNHNV and CDR2 YYDKDF (reference sequence). The CDR3 contains 12 residues. Trimming stripped 5 bases from V and 7 bases from J, with 9 bases between. CDR3 sequence: CATSLPGQPQHF. For the CDR3, the DNA is TGTGCCACCAGCTTACCCGGACAGCCCCAGCATTTT.

Many counts were recorded for this clonotype. The chain couples TRBV20-1 to TRBJ2-1; TRBD2 matches at 10 bases. Germline V gives CDR1 DFQATT, CDR2 SNEGSKA (reference sequence). CDR3 length: 15 amino acids. V lost 5 bases to trimming and J lost 5 bases; unmatched junction nucleotides: 9. This chain's CDR3 is CSAPQRLAGDNEQFF. The CDR3 DNA is TGCAGTGCTCCCCAGAGGCTAGCGGGGGACAATGAGCAGTTCTTC.

The chain links TRBV6-1 to TRBJ2-3; no clear D gene. CDR1 is MNHNS, CDR2 SASEGT, per germline. The CDR3 sequence is 15 residues long. The V end lost 6 bases, the J end lost 1 base, and 14 bases lay between the germline ends. CDR3 sequence reads: CASRDHDEGTDTQYF. In DNA form, the CDR3 reads TGTGCCAGCAGAGACCACGACGAGGGCACAGATACGCAGTATTTT.

V usage is TRBV28 and J usage is TRBJ2-7, with a weak D call TRBD2 (6 bases). The ends were cut back, 7 bases at V and 0 bases at J, with 10 bases in the middle. The germline CDR1 and CDR2 sequences are MDHEN and SYDVKM. CDR3 length: 13 amino acids. CDR3 protein: CASTSAVSYEQYF. In DNA, the CDR3 is TGTGCCAGCACTAGCGCGGTCTCCTACGAGCAGTACTTC.

The V and J genes are TRBV5-6 and TRBJ2-3, with a possible D match to TRBD2 (5 bases). The CDR3 contains 15 residues. The V end lost 3 bases, the J end lost 1 base, and 12 bases lay between the germline ends. Germline V gives CDR1 SGHDT, CDR2 YYEEEE. As DNA, the CDR3 is TGTGCCAGCAGCTCCCCCGGGCGGGGCACAGATACGCAGTATTTT. As protein: CASSSPGRGTDTQYF.

In this sample, this clonotype turned up many times. The gene calls are TRBV15 and TRBJ2-3, with TRBD2 identical over 11 bases. With V trimmed by 1 base and J by 4 bases, 7 bases remained unmatched. The CDR3 runs 17 residues. Germline V lookup: CDR1 LNHNV, CDR2 YYDKDF (reference sequence). Here the CDR3 DNA reads TGTGCCACCAGCAGAGTTGGTACTAGCGGGGGTTCAGATACGCAGTATTTT. Its translation is CATSRVGTSGGSDTQYF.